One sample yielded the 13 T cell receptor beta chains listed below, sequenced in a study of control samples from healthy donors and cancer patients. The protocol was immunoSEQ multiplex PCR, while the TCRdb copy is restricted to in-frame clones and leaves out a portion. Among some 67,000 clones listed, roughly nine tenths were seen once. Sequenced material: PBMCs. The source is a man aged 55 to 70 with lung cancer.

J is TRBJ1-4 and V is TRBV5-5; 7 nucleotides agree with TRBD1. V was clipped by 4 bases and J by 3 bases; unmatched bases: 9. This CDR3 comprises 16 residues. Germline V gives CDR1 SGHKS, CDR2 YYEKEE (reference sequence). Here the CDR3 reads CASSVHYRGSNEKLFF. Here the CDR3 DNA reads TGTGCCAGCAGCGTGCACTACAGGGGTTCTAATGAAAAACTGTTTTTT. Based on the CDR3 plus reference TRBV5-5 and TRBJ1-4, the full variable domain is DAGVTQSPTHLIKTRGQQVTLRCSPISGHKSVSWYQQVLGQGPQFIFQYYEKEERGRGNFPDRFSARQFPNYSSELNVNALLLGDSALYLCASSVHYRGSNEKLFFGSGTQLSVL.

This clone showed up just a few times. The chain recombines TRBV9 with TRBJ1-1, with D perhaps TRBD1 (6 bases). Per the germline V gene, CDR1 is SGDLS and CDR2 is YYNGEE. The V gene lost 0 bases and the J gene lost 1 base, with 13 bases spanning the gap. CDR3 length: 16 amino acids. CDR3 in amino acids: CASSVAMTGGNTEAFF. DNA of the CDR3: TGTGCCAGCAGCGTAGCTATGACAGGAGGGAACACTGAAGCTTTCTTT.

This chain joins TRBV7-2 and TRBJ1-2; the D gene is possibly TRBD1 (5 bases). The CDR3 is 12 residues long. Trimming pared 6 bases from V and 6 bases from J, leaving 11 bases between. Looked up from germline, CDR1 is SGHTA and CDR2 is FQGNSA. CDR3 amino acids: CASRKQEDGYTF. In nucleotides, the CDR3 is TGTGCCAGCAGAAAACAGGAGGATGGCTACACCTTC.

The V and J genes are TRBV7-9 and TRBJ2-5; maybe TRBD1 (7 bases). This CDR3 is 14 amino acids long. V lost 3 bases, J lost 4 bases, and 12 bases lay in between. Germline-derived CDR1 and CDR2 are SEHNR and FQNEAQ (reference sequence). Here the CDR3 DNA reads TGTGCCAGCAGCTTTCGCCAGGGGGGAGAGACCCAGTACTTC. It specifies CASSFRQGGETQYF.

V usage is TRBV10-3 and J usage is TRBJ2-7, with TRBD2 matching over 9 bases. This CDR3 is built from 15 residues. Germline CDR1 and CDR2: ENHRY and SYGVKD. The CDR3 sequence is CFTLAGGQKSYEQYV. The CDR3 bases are TGTTTCACCCTCGCGGGGGGGCAGAAGTCCTACGAGCAGTACGTC.

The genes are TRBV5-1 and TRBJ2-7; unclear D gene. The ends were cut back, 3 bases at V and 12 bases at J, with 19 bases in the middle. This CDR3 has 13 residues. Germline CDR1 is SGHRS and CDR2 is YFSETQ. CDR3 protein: CASSSDGLTLRYV. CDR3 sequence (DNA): TGCGCCAGCAGCTCCGACGGATTAACATTACGGTACGTC.

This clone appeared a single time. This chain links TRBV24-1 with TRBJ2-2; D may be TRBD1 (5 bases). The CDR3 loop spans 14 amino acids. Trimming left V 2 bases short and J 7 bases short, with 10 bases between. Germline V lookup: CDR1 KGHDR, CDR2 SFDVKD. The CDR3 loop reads CATSDSRVNGELFF. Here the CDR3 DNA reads TGTGCCACCAGTGATTCCAGGGTTAACGGGGAGCTGTTTTTT.

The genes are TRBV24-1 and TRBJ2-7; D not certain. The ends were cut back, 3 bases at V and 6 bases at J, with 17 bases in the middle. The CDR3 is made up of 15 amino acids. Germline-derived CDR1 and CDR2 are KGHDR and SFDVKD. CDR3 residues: CATSDPSGPDGEQYF. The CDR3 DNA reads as TGTGCCACCAGTGATCCTTCGGGCCCCGACGGCGAGCAGTACTTC.

The CDR3 DNA follows: TGTGCCAGCAGCCATAGCAATCAGCCCCAGCATTTT. Its translation: CASSHSNQPQHF. V gene TRBV27 combines with J gene TRBJ1-5; D unresolved. Between the trimmed V and J ends, which lost 6 bases and 0 bases, there was a span of 3 bases. Looked up from germline, CDR1 is MNHEY and CDR2 is SMNVEV (reference sequence). The CDR3 consists of 12 residues.

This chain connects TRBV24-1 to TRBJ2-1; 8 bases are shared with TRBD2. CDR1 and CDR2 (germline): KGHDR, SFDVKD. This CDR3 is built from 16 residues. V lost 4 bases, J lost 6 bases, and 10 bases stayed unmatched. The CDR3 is CATSDPSGGLINEQFF. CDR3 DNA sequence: TGTGCCACCAGTGACCCAAGCGGGGGACTAATCAATGAGCAGTTCTTC.

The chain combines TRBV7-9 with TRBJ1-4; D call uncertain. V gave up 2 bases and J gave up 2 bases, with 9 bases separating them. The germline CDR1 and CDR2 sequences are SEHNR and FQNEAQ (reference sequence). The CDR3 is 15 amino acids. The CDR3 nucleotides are TGTGCCAGCAGCTTAAAGTCAGCTACTAATGAAAAACTGTTTTTT. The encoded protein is CASSLKSATNEKLFF.

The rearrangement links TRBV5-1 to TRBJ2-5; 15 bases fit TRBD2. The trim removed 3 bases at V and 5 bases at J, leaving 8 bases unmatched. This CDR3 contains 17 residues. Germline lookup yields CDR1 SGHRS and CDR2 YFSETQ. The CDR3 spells CASSSGLAGGARETQYF. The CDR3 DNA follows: TGCGCCAGCAGCTCCGGACTAGCGGGGGGGGCAAGGGAGACCCAGTACTTC.

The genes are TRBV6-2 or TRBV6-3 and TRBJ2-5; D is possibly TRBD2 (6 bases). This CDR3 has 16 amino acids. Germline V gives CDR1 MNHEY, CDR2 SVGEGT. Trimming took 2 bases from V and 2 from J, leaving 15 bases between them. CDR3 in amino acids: CASSYGGRGGQETQYF. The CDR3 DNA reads TGTGCCAGCAGTTACGGGGGAAGAGGAGGGCAAGAGACCCAGTACTTC.